Listed below are T cell receptor beta chains from one sample, sequenced in a study of memory CD4+ T cells and cytomegalovirus serostatus. Here immunoSEQ multiplex PCR was the method, and the copy in TCRdb shows in-frame clones only, minus some. The sample includes just under 95,000 clones, about four fifths of them seen just once. The specimen sequenced was memory CD4+ T cells from blood. The receptors were gathered from an adult in good health and CMV-seropositive. Each CDR3 is given with its conserved first and last residue. Fields, in order: D gene, J gene, V gene, clone size, CDR3 protein, CDR3 DNA. A D gene is named only where the DNA matches it firmly. Only part of the rows carry a size: once, few, many, or a class if the clone is expanded.

>-|TRBJ1-5|TRBV7-2|few
CASSFGNSNQPQHF
TGTGCCAGCAGCTTTGGAAATAGCAATCAGCCCCAGCATTTT
>-|TRBJ1-3|TRBV6-1|-
CASSEAGGNTIYF
TGTGCCAGCAGTGAAGCGGGGGGGAACACCATATATTTT
>TRBD1|TRBJ2-7|TRBV5-1|-
CASSSGQGGYEQYF
TGCGCCAGCAGCTCAGGACAGGGGGGGTACGAGCAGTACTTC
>-|TRBJ1-2|TRBV6-6|once
CASSFLSGGYTF
TGTGCCAGCAGTTTTCTATCGGGCGGCTACACCTTC
>-|TRBJ2-5|TRBV9|few
CASSVGVKDGETQYF
TGTGCCAGCAGCGTAGGGGTAAAGGATGGGGAGACCCAGTACTTC
>-|TRBJ1-5|TRBV30|-
CAWSVRRSGISNQPQHF
TGTGCCTGGAGCGTACGACGTTCGGGAATAAGCAATCAGCCCCAGCATTTT
>-|TRBJ2-1|TRBV7-6|-
CASSLGSGYYNEQFF
TGTGCCAGCAGCTTAGGTAGCGGTTATTACAATGAGCAGTTCTTC
>-|TRBJ2-7|TRBV28|-
CASNESGGDEQYF
TGTGCCAGCAACGAGTCGGGCGGAGACGAGCAGTACTTC
>-|TRBJ1-2|TRBV19|-
CASTPTGSLGGYTF
TGTGCCAGTACCCCTACAGGGTCGTTGGGAGGCTACACCTTC
>-|TRBJ2-3|TRBV4-2|-
CASSQAASTDTQYF
TGTGCCAGCAGCCAAGCCGCTAGCACAGATACGCAGTATTTT
>-|TRBJ2-7|TRBV4-2|-
CASSQGARDPSYEQYF
TGTGCCAGCAGCCAAGGGGCCCGGGACCCCTCCTACGAGCAGTACTTC
>-|TRBJ1-2|TRBV6-5|-
CASSYSGTAWRAGYTF
TGTGCCAGCAGTTACTCGGGGACCGCATGGCGAGCTGGCTACACCTTC
>-|TRBJ2-3|TRBV29-1|-
CSVGDPVDTQYF
TGCAGCGTTGGGGACCCCGTGGATACGCAGTATTTT
>TRBD2|TRBJ2-3|TRBV7-8|-
CASSSDGQREHQPDTQYF
TGTGCCAGCAGCTCCGACGGTCAGCGGGAGCACCAGCCAGATACGCAGTATTTT
>-|TRBJ2-7|TRBV18|-
CASSPRIGDEQYF
TGTGCCAGCTCACCACGTATAGGGGACGAGCAGTACTTC
>TRBD1|TRBJ1-1|TRBV6-5|-
CASELQGKGVTEAFF
TGTGCCAGCGAACTACAGGGGAAAGGGGTCACTGAAGCTTTCTTT
>TRBD1|TRBJ1-1|TRBV27|-
CASSLFRGTEAFF
TGTGCCAGCAGTTTATTCAGGGGGACTGAAGCTTTCTTT
>-|TRBJ2-3|TRBV5-6|-
CASSRPTRVFADTQYF
TGTGCCAGCAGCCGACCTACTAGGGTCTTCGCAGATACGCAGTATTTT
>-|TRBJ1-5|TRBV28|-
CASTPMGADNQPQHF
TGTGCCAGCACCCCTATGGGGGCGGACAATCAGCCCCAGCATTTT
>-|TRBJ1-4|TRBV13|-
CASGVIGEKLFF
TGTGCCAGTGGGGTAATCGGGGAAAAACTGTTTTTT
>-|TRBJ2-7|TRBV5-6|-
CASSLRSGTLLDEQYF
TGTGCCAGCAGCTTGAGGAGCGGGACACTTCTTGACGAGCAGTACTTC
>-|TRBJ1-3|TRBV6-5|-
CASSSRQAGNTIYF
TGTGCCAGCAGTTCGCGACAGGCGGGAAACACCATATATTTT
>-|TRBJ1-2|TRBV28|-
CASSLSPRIYGYTF
TGTGCCAGCAGTTTGTCCCCGAGGATCTATGGCTACACCTTC
>-|TRBJ2-7|TRBV28|-
CASRPPTAPPYEQYF
TGTGCCAGCAGACCTCCGACAGCACCTCCCTACGAGCAGTACTTC
>TRBD2|TRBJ2-5|TRBV6-6|-
CASSLRGGGEETQYF
TGTGCCAGCAGCCTCCGGGGGGGCGGAGAAGAGACCCAGTACTTC
>TRBD1|TRBJ1-2|TRBV2|-
CASSEADRAGDYGYTF
TGTGCCAGCAGTGAAGCGGACAGGGCCGGGGACTATGGCTACACCTTC
>-|TRBJ2-6|TRBV5-1|-
CASSPGTYGANVLTF
TGCGCCAGCAGCCCCGGGACGTATGGGGCCAACGTCCTGACTTTC
>-|TRBJ2-1|TRBV27|-
CASSRGGNEQFF
TGTGCCAGCAGCCGAGGGGGAAATGAGCAGTTCTTC
>TRBD2|TRBJ2-5|TRBV5-6|-
CASSSLAGDETQYF
TGTGCCAGCAGCTCGTTAGCGGGAGATGAGACCCAGTACTTC
>-|TRBJ1-1|TRBV2|-
CASNPDKNTEAFF
TGTGCCAGCAACCCGGACAAGAACACTGAAGCTTTCTTT
>TRBD1|TRBJ1-2|TRBV4-3|-
CASSRKGDREYGYTF
TGCGCCAGCAGCCGAAAGGGGGACAGGGAATATGGCTACACCTTC
>-|TRBJ1-2|TRBV28|-
CASSMSQLGYGYTF
TGTGCCAGCAGTATGAGCCAGCTAGGCTATGGCTACACCTTC
>-|TRBJ1-2|TRBV7-2|few
CASSLLLGGSGYTF
TGTGCCAGCAGCTTATTATTGGGAGGGAGTGGCTACACCTTC
>TRBD1|TRBJ1-2|TRBV28|-
CASSPGDRDYGYTF
TGTGCCAGCAGCCCAGGGGACAGGGACTATGGCTACACCTTC
>-|TRBJ2-3|TRBV2|-
CASSNTDTQYF
TGTGCCAGCAGCAACACAGATACGCAGTATTTT
>-|TRBJ2-5|TRBV10-3|-
CAISEQTGFQETQYF
TGTGCCATCAGTGAGCAAACAGGTTTCCAAGAGACCCAGTACTTC
>TRBD1|TRBJ2-3|TRBV6-1|-
CASSEGDRGRDTQYF
TGTGCCAGCAGTGAAGGGGACAGGGGAAGGGATACGCAGTATTTT
>TRBD1|TRBJ1-1|TRBV9|-
CASSPGTGGAAFF
TGTGCCAGCAGCCCAGGGACAGGGGGGGCAGCTTTCTTT
>-|TRBJ1-1|TRBV7-9|-
CASSKQGVNTEAFF
TGTGCCAGCAGCAAGCAGGGTGTGAACACTGAAGCTTTCTTT
>-|TRBJ2-6|TRBV28|-
CASSFTGSGANVLTF
TGTGCCAGCAGTTTCACAGGGTCTGGGGCCAACGTCCTGACTTTC
>TRBD1|TRBJ1-4|TRBV6-1|-
CASSEGGQGAHEKLFF
TGTGCCAGCAGTGAAGGGGGACAGGGGGCACATGAAAAACTGTTTTTT
>TRBD1|TRBJ1-5|TRBV6-1|once
CASSGGTGDRQPQHF
TGTGCCAGCAGTGGGGGGACAGGGGACAGGCAGCCCCAGCATTTT
>-|TRBJ2-6|TRBV5-1|-
CASSEVGANVLTF
TGCGCCAGCAGCGAAGTTGGGGCCAACGTCCTGACTTTC
>-|TRBJ2-7|TRBV7-2|-
CASSLKGDGYEQYF
TGTGCCAGCAGCTTAAAGGGGGACGGCTACGAGCAGTACTTC
>-|TRBJ2-1|TRBV28|-
CASSLSGRRSYNEQFF
TGTGCCAGCAGTTTATCTGGCAGGCGCTCCTACAATGAGCAGTTCTTC
>TRBD2|TRBJ2-1|TRBV18|-
CASSRTLAGESYNEQFF
TGTGCCAGCTCCCGAACACTAGCGGGAGAATCCTACAATGAGCAGTTCTTC
>-|TRBJ2-1|TRBV4-2|-
CASGTRAYNEQFF
TGTGCCTCCGGGACCAGGGCCTACAATGAGCAGTTCTTC
>-|TRBJ2-5|TRBV7-2|-
CASSQGSSQETQYF
TGTGCCAGCAGCCAAGGTTCTAGCCAAGAGACCCAGTACTTC
>-|TRBJ1-3|TRBV27|-
CASSLIPGPRTRVGNTIYF
TGTGCCAGCAGTTTAATCCCGGGACCGAGGACTAGGGTTGGAAACACCATATATTTT
>-|TRBJ2-7|TRBV5-6|-
CASSLPGQVYEQYF
TGTGCCAGCAGCTTGCCAGGCCAGGTCTACGAGCAGTACTTC